This T cell receptor beta chain was identified during a study of tumor-infiltrating lymphocytes in primary liver carcinoma. Germline DNA was extracted alongside blood RNA, which was obtained from unsorted whole blood. Note on this clonotype: One junction end disagrees with the germline gene, perhaps due to a read error.

The V gene's germline CDR1 is SGHNT and CDR2 YYREEE (reference sequence). The CDR3 consists of 12 residues. The authors made TCR beta cDNA from 500 ng total RNA with a constant-region primer. The TCR beta library was amplified through three nested multiplex PCR rounds in a modified ARM-PCR procedure. Each of the first two PCR rounds ran roughly 9 cycles with TRBV1-TRBV30 forward and C-beta reverse primers. Each CDR3 protein gets one entry after TCRdb re-called the multiplex PCR reads with MiXCR. This table has about 320,000 distinct CDR3 sequences, around three fifths appearing once. This sequence was found in a woman aged 25 to 39 with primary liver carcinoma and hepatitis B virus infection. Sequencing was performed on peripheral blood. The chain combines TRBV5-4 with TRBJ2-7; no firm D call. CDR3 nucleotides: TGTGTCAGCACCTCCCCGGGCCACGAGCAGTACTTC. Translation gives CVSTSPGHEQYF.